Described below is a single T cell receptor (beta chain) sequence and its context. Its antigen remains unknown. Every single patient, without exception, relapsed after autologous stem cell transplantation, and brentuximab vedotin exposure varied. TCRdb keeps only in-frame clones here, not all; method: immunoSEQ multiplex PCR. This repertoire shows approximately 24,000 clones, around 80% found once; its top ten account for 11%. The data derive from a study of PD-1 blockade in classical Hodgkin lymphoma. On the study more broadly: Intravenous delivery of nivolumab at 3 mg/kg to patients occurred every 2 weeks. Findings and limits, study-wide: Complete responders had baseline diversity similar to newly diagnosed patients. Reports described newly diagnosed patients as having lower baseline TCR diversity than healthy donors.

Germline-derived CDR1 and CDR2 are MDHEN and SYDVKM. V shed 5 bases and J shed 6 bases, with 11 bases lying between them. The CDR3 spans 13 residues. This TCR derives from a human donor with classical Hodgkin lymphoma. The rearrangement joins TRBV28 to TRBJ2-1, with D unresolved. Sequencing used peripheral blood mononuclear cells (PBMCs), obtained before the second cycle of nivolumab. CDR3 coding DNA: TGTGCCAGCAGTAAGGTTAGCTTCAATGAGCAGTTCTTC. As protein: CASSKVSFNEQFF.